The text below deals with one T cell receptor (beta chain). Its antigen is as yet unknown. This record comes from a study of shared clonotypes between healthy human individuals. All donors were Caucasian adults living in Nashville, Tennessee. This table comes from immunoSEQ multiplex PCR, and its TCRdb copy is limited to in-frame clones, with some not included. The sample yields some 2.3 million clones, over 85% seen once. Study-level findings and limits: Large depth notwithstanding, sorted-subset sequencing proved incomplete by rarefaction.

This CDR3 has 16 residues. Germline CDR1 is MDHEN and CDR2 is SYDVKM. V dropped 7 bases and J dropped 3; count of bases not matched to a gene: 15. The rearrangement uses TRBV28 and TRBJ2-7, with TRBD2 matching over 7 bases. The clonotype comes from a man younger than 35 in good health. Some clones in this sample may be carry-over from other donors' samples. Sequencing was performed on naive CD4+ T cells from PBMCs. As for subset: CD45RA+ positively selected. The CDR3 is CASTEGGPRLYYEQYF. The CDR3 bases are TGTGCCAGCACCGAGGGAGGGCCCCGCCTTTACTACGAGCAGTACTTC.